This T cell receptor beta chain is from a study of cytomegalovirus exposure and HLA in healthy donors. Study background: In an early release, HLA-typed donors contributed 90 million or so unique TCR sequences. Findings of the study overall: Sequencing likely caused a cluster of highly shared sequence variants.

A word on this clone: Its antigen is undetermined.

PCR amplification relied on 60 Vbeta primers (plus 13 Jbeta primers). Profiled with immunoSEQ multiplex PCR; TCRdb holds only in-frame clones, not every one. The repertoire holds about 180,000 clones, with about 78% as singletons. Germline values: CDR1 LNHDA, CDR2 SQIVND (reference sequence). V lost 4 bases, J lost 1 base, and 10 bases lay in between. This CDR3 comprises 14 residues. Sequencing was done on a sample of PBMCs. The genes are TRBV19 and TRBJ2-5; the D gene is possibly TRBD2 (6 bases). The receptor's source is a man aged 35-49 years in good health and CMV-seronegative. CDR3 DNA sequence: TGTGCCAGTAGTAATAGCGGAGCCCAAGAGACCCAGTACTTC. Its translation is CASSNSGAQETQYF.